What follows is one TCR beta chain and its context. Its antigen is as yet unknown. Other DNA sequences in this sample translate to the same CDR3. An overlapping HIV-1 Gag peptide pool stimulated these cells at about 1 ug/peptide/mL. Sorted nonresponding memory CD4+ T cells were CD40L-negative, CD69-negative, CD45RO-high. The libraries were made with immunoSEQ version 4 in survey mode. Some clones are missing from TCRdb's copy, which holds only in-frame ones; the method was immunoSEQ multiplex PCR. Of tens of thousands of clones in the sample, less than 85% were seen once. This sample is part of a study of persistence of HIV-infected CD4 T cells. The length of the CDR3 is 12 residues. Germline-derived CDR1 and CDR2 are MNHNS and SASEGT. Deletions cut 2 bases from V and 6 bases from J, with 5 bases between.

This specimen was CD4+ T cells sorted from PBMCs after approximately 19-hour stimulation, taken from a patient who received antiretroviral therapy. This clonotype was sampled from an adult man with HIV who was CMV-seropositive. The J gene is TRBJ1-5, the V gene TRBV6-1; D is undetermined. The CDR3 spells CASSERAQPQHF. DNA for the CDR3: TGTGCCAGCAGTGAAAGGGCTCAGCCCCAGCATTTT.